The clone carrying this TCR beta chain was recorded only once. Its antigen is as yet unknown. These data originate in a study of T cells in Graves' hyperthyroidism and ophthalmopathy. V was pared by 1 base and J by 2 bases, with 2 bases of the junction left unmatched. Germline assignment: CDR1 LNHDA and CDR2 SQIVND (reference sequence). The CDR3 contains 16 residues. RNA transcripts yielded amplified TCR beta CDR3 regions. First-round RT-PCR of the TCR CDR3 relied on the HTBI primer set. TCRdb processed the multiplex PCR reads anew with MiXCR; each CDR3 protein has one entry. The table records roughly 750,000 distinct CDR3 sequences, about 16% of them present only once. Patients were excluded for uncontrolled infection, other autoimmune disease, pregnancy or lactation. PBMCs were collected from a 10 ml volume of fresh peripheral blood. Whole-study results and caveats: Clonotypes that were expanded in thyroid above 0.001 mostly appeared in blood too.

Sequencing was carried out using blood. The genes are TRBV19 and TRBJ2-6, with 7 bases matching TRBD1. This receptor was obtained from a young man with Graves' hyperthyroidism. The CDR3 DNA reads TGTGCCAGTAGTATAGGAGGGGGCGCTGGGGCCAACGTCCTGACTTTC. Amino acids: CASSIGGGAGANVLTF.